The 7 T cell receptor beta chains below all came from one sample that was sequenced in a study of OX40 agonist ivuxolimab in advanced cancers. Sequencing used immunoSEQ multiplex PCR; TCRdb keeps in-frame clones, though not all of them. This table has tens of thousands of clones, approximately 90% appearing once. The sequenced sample was CD4+ or CD8+ T cells sorted from blood, obtained in a trial of the OX40 agonist ivuxolimab. These receptors all stem from an adult with an advanced solid tumor such as melanoma, head and neck, liver or kidney cancer.

The chain recombines TRBV19 with TRBJ2-7; unclear D gene. V shed 3 bases and J shed 3 bases, with 15 bases lying between them. The CDR3 is 15 amino acids. CDR1 is LNHDA and CDR2 is SQIVND in the germline V gene (reference sequence). The CDR3 DNA is TGTGCCAGTAGTATGTCGAGCGCAGCTTACTACGAGCAGTACTTC. Its translation is CASSMSSAAYYEQYF.

This clone has a single count. The CDR3 nucleotides read TGTGCCAGCAGTTCGGTCTATGGCTACACCTTC. Translating it yields CASSSVYGYTF. This chain uses TRBV6-5 with TRBJ1-2, with D hard to call. The V and J ends lost 4 bases and 4 bases respectively, with 4 bases between them. From germline, CDR1 is MNHEY and CDR2 SVGAGI. The CDR3 totals 11 residues.

The genes are TRBV5-1 and TRBJ2-1; 11 nucleotides line up with TRBD2. This CDR3 contains 15 residues. Germline values: CDR1 SGHRS, CDR2 YFSETQ. V trimming: 2 bases; J trimming: 7 bases; junction bases outside the gene matches: 5. The CDR3 DNA is TGCGCCAGCAGCTTTAGCGGGAGGGCCGAAAATGAGCAGTTCTTC. Amino acids: CASSFSGRAENEQFF.

V gene TRBV10-3 combines with J gene TRBJ2-2; 8 nucleotides agree with TRBD1. Germline lookup yields CDR1 ENHRY and CDR2 SYGVKD. The CDR3 spans 15 residues. The V gene end was trimmed by 4 bases and the J gene end by 0 bases; junction bases not matched to a gene: 1. The DNA of the CDR3 is TGTGCCATCAGTGTGGACAGGGCGAACACCGGGGAGCTGTTTTTT. Its protein product is CAISVDRANTGELFF.

The chain combines TRBV4-3 with TRBJ2-3; a possible D gene is TRBD1 (5 bases). The CDR3 has 14 amino acids. Germline V gene data show CDR1 as LGHNA and CDR2 as YSLEER. V lost 0 bases to trimming and J lost 1 base, with 5 bases between them. In nucleotides, the CDR3 is TGCGCCAGCAGCCAAGACAGGGGCACAGATACGCAGTATTTT. Translated: CASSQDRGTDTQYF.

The gene calls are TRBV27 and TRBJ2-5, with D perhaps TRBD1 or TRBD2 (5 bases each). This CDR3 is built from 14 residues. V lost 5 bases and J lost 1, with 11 bases in between. Germline V CDR1 and CDR2: MNHEY, SMNVEV (reference sequence). The CDR3 protein is CASSPRDLQETQYF. The CDR3, as DNA: TGTGCCAGCAGTCCAAGGGACCTCCAAGAGACCCAGTACTTC.

The V gene is TRBV5-8, the J gene TRBJ2-5; D is possibly TRBD2 (7 bases). Judging by the DNA end, TRBJ2-7 fits better; the J call may be wrong. The CDR3 loop spans 16 amino acids. Per the germline V gene, CDR1 is SGHTS and CDR2 is YDEGEE. The CDR3 nucleotides are TGTGCCAGCAGCTGGACCGCACAGGGAGGGATTTACGAGCAGTACTTC. Encoded protein: CASSWTAQGGIYEQYF.